This T cell receptor (beta chain) stems from a study of beta chain features in type 1 diabetes. What was sequenced were expressed TCRB transcripts, since all of the isolated RNA had been reverse transcribed. Measured with immunoSEQ multiplex PCR; TCRdb has only the in-frame clones, and not every one. The sample lists almost 350,000 clones, about 20% occurring once. The clonotype originates from a woman aged 18 to 35 in good health. The sample was naive CD4+ T cells from blood.

CDR3 residues: CASSSDRNTEAFF. CDR3 nucleotide sequence: TGTGCCAGCAGCTCCGACAGGAACACTGAAGCTTTCTTT. The rearrangement joins TRBV11-2 to TRBJ1-1, with TRBD1 as a possible D gene (5 bases). Trimming removed 4 bases at V and 1 base at J, with 7 bases between. CDR3 length: 13 residues. Germline CDR1 and CDR2: SGHAT and FQNNGV.